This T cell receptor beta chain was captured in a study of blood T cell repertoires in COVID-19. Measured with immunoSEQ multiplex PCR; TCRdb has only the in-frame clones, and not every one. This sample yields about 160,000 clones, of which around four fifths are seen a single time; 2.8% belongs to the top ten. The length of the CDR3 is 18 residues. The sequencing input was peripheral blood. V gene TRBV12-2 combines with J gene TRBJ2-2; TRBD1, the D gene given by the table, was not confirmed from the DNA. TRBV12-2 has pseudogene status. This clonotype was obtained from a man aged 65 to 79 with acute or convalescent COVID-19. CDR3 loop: CASRLVAGQGQSTGELFF. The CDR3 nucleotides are TGTGCAAGTCGCTTAGTCGCCGGACAGGGCCAAAGCACCGGGGAGCTGTTTTTT.